A selection of T cell receptor beta chains follows, all from one sample in a study of blood T cell repertoires in COVID-19. Measured with immunoSEQ multiplex PCR; TCRdb has only the in-frame clones, and not every one. The data hold more than 110,000 clones, with about 80% observed a single time. Sequenced sample: peripheral blood. Receptors originate from a woman aged 80 or over in a cohort sampled during active or convalescent COVID-19. Each CDR3 is given with its conserved first and last residue. Fields, in order: J gene, D gene, V gene, clone size, CDR3 DNA, CDR3 protein. The D gene is left open where the match is weak. Rows give clone size only sometimes, using once, few, many, or a class for an expanded clone.

j_call: TRBJ2-5; d_call: TRBD2; v_call: TRBV10-3; clone_size: NA; cdr3_nt: TGTGCCACCCTCAGACTAGCGGGGGGGGTTGAGACCCAGTACTTC; cdr3_aa: CATLRLAGGVETQYF
j_call: TRBJ2-5; d_call: TRBD2; v_call: TRBV2; clone_size: NA; cdr3_nt: TGTGCCAGCAAGCCTAGCGGGGGTGGGGTGACCCAGTACTTC; cdr3_aa: CASKPSGGGVTQYF
j_call: TRBJ1-4; d_call: TRBD1; v_call: TRBV30; clone_size: NA; cdr3_nt: TGTGCCTGGAGTAGAGGAGGGGGCGTTTCTAATGAAAAACTGTTTTTT; cdr3_aa: CAWSRGGGVSNEKLFF
j_call: TRBJ1-1; d_call: TRBD1; v_call: TRBV11-2; clone_size: once; cdr3_nt: TGTGCCAGCAGAATTGGACAGGCCTACACTGAAGCTTTCTTT; cdr3_aa: CASRIGQAYTEAFF
j_call: TRBJ2-5; d_call: NA; v_call: TRBV19; clone_size: NA; cdr3_nt: TGTGCCAGTAGTAAGCCAGGGGATCGGGAGACCCAGTACTTC; cdr3_aa: CASSKPGDRETQYF
j_call: TRBJ2-1; d_call: NA; v_call: TRBV11-3; clone_size: NA; cdr3_nt: TGTGCCAGCAGCCTAAGCGGCCTCAATGAGCAGTTCTTC; cdr3_aa: CASSLSGLNEQFF
j_call: TRBJ2-4; d_call: TRBD1; v_call: TRBV7-9; clone_size: NA; cdr3_nt: TGTGCCAGCAGCCCTGTGACAGGGTCCAAAAACATTCAGTACTTC; cdr3_aa: CASSPVTGSKNIQYF
j_call: TRBJ2-2; d_call: NA; v_call: TRBV11-2; clone_size: NA; cdr3_nt: TGTGCCAGCAGCCCCGAGAGGGCGAACACCGGGGAGCTGTTTTTT; cdr3_aa: CASSPERANTGELFF
j_call: TRBJ2-5; d_call: TRBD2; v_call: TRBV7-2; clone_size: NA; cdr3_nt: TGTGCCAGCAGCTTACCGGGGGGGGAGACCCAGTACTTC; cdr3_aa: CASSLPGGETQYF
j_call: TRBJ2-2; d_call: NA; v_call: TRBV12-3/TRBV12-4; clone_size: NA; cdr3_nt: TGTGCCAGCAGTTTAGGGGGCTCCGGGGAGCTGTTTTTT; cdr3_aa: CASSLGGSGELFF
j_call: TRBJ2-1; d_call: TRBD2; v_call: TRBV4-2; clone_size: NA; cdr3_nt: TGTGCCAGCAGCCCGACTAGCAGATACAATGAGCAGTTCTTC; cdr3_aa: CASSPTSRYNEQFF
j_call: TRBJ1-4; d_call: NA; v_call: TRBV28; clone_size: NA; cdr3_nt: TGTGCCAGCACCCCGGGGGGGGCTTTTGAAAAACTGTTTTTT; cdr3_aa: CASTPGGAFEKLFF
j_call: TRBJ1-1; d_call: NA; v_call: TRBV19; clone_size: NA; cdr3_nt: TGTGCCGAGAAAGACAGGAACACTGAAGCTTTCTTT; cdr3_aa: CAEKDRNTEAFF
j_call: TRBJ2-2; d_call: NA; v_call: TRBV7-7; clone_size: NA; cdr3_nt: TGTGCCAGCAGCCCGACCCGGGGGTACACCGGGGAGCTGTTTTTT; cdr3_aa: CASSPTRGYTGELFF
j_call: TRBJ2-1; d_call: NA; v_call: TRBV7-6; clone_size: few; cdr3_nt: TGTGCCAGCAGCCGAGAGGCTAGCTCCTACAATGAGCAGTTCTTC; cdr3_aa: CASSREASSYNEQFF
j_call: TRBJ2-1; d_call: TRBD1; v_call: TRBV5-1; clone_size: NA; cdr3_nt: TGCGCCAGCAGCTTGAGTCAGGGGGCTACAAATGAGCAGTTCTTC; cdr3_aa: CASSLSQGATNEQFF
j_call: TRBJ2-7; d_call: TRBD2; v_call: TRBV7-6; clone_size: NA; cdr3_nt: TGTGCCAGCAGCTTACGGGAGGGACTCGAGCAGTACTTC; cdr3_aa: CASSLREGLEQYF
j_call: TRBJ1-2; d_call: TRBD1; v_call: TRBV9; clone_size: NA; cdr3_nt: TGTGCCAGCAGCGCTAGGACAGGGGATGGCTACACCTTC; cdr3_aa: CASSARTGDGYTF
j_call: TRBJ1-2; d_call: TRBD1; v_call: TRBV5-3; clone_size: NA; cdr3_nt: TGTGCCAGAAGCTTGATATTAGTCGACAGGGCGCCGTTGGATGGCTACACCTTC; cdr3_aa: CARSLILVDRAPLDGYTF
j_call: TRBJ2-5; d_call: NA; v_call: TRBV14; clone_size: NA; cdr3_nt: TGTGCCAGCAGCCAAGATAGGGGCAGCTGGCAAGAGACCCAGTACTTC; cdr3_aa: CASSQDRGSWQETQYF
j_call: TRBJ2-4; d_call: TRBD1; v_call: TRBV6-2/TRBV6-3; clone_size: few; cdr3_nt: TGTGCCAGCAGTTCTCAGGGGGCGCTGAACATTCAGTACTTC; cdr3_aa: CASSSQGALNIQYF
j_call: TRBJ1-6; d_call: TRBD1; v_call: TRBV19; clone_size: NA; cdr3_nt: TGTGCCAGTAGTGTGGACAGGGTTGGTTCACCCCTCCACTTT; cdr3_aa: CASSVDRVGSPLHF
j_call: TRBJ1-2; d_call: NA; v_call: TRBV6-2/TRBV6-3; clone_size: NA; cdr3_nt: TGTGCCAGCAGTTACGTGGGCCATGGCTACACCTTC; cdr3_aa: CASSYVGHGYTF
j_call: TRBJ2-3; d_call: NA; v_call: TRBV19; clone_size: NA; cdr3_nt: TGTGCCAGTAGCAATAGAGGAGGGTGGAGGACAGATACGCAGTATTTT; cdr3_aa: CASSNRGGWRTDTQYF
j_call: TRBJ2-5; d_call: TRBD2; v_call: TRBV19; clone_size: NA; cdr3_nt: TGTGCCAGTAGTACAGGACTAGCGGGCTACAAAGAGACCCAGTACTTC; cdr3_aa: CASSTGLAGYKETQYF
j_call: TRBJ1-4; d_call: NA; v_call: TRBV9; clone_size: NA; cdr3_nt: TGTGCCAGCAGCGTAGGAGGGGGAGCTAATGAAAAACTGTTTTTT; cdr3_aa: CASSVGGGANEKLFF
j_call: TRBJ1-5; d_call: NA; v_call: TRBV19; clone_size: NA; cdr3_nt: TGTGCCAGTAGTATAATGGGCAGGGTAAATCAGCCCCAGCATTTT; cdr3_aa: CASSIMGRVNQPQHF
j_call: TRBJ1-1; d_call: NA; v_call: TRBV3-1/TRBV3-2; clone_size: NA; cdr3_nt: TGTGCCAGCAGCCAAGATAAACGGGGATCGCTCATGAACACTGAAGCTTTCTTT; cdr3_aa: CASSQDKRGSLMNTEAFF
j_call: TRBJ2-7; d_call: NA; v_call: TRBV11-2; clone_size: NA; cdr3_nt: TGTGCCAGCAAGCCGGGACTCTACTACGAGCAGTACTTC; cdr3_aa: CASKPGLYYEQYF
j_call: TRBJ2-5; d_call: TRBD2; v_call: TRBV3-1/TRBV3-2; clone_size: NA; cdr3_nt: TGTGCCAGCAGCCAAGGGACTAGCAAAGAGACCCAGTACTTC; cdr3_aa: CASSQGTSKETQYF
j_call: TRBJ1-3; d_call: TRBD1; v_call: TRBV12-5; clone_size: many; cdr3_nt: TGTGCTCGACAGGGGGCTAGGGAAAACACCATATATTTT; cdr3_aa: CARQGARENTIYF
j_call: TRBJ1-1; d_call: NA; v_call: TRBV4-1; clone_size: NA; cdr3_nt: TGCGCCAGCAGCCAAGCGGGGGGCTGGACTGAAGCTTTCTTT; cdr3_aa: CASSQAGGWTEAFF
j_call: TRBJ2-3; d_call: NA; v_call: TRBV4-1; clone_size: NA; cdr3_nt: TGCGCCAGCAGCCCGGGGCGCGGAGGGGACACAGATACGCAGTATTTT; cdr3_aa: CASSPGRGGDTDTQYF
j_call: TRBJ2-1; d_call: TRBD1; v_call: TRBV9; clone_size: NA; cdr3_nt: TGTGCCAGCAGCTTAACCGGGACAGGGGGTTACAATGAGCAGTTCTTC; cdr3_aa: CASSLTGTGGYNEQFF
j_call: TRBJ2-5; d_call: TRBD2; v_call: TRBV3-1/TRBV3-2; clone_size: NA; cdr3_nt: TGTGCCAGCAGCCAAGAGGGGACTAGCGGGGTTGAGACCCAGTACTTC; cdr3_aa: CASSQEGTSGVETQYF
j_call: TRBJ1-3; d_call: NA; v_call: TRBV30; clone_size: few; cdr3_nt: TGTGCCTGGTTTAGGCAGACAATCTACACCATATATTTT; cdr3_aa: CAWFRQTIYTIYF
j_call: TRBJ2-4; d_call: NA; v_call: TRBV28; clone_size: NA; cdr3_nt: TGTGCCAGCAGTTTAGGTGACACCCTAGCCAAAAACATTCAGTACTTC; cdr3_aa: CASSLGDTLAKNIQYF
j_call: TRBJ1-2; d_call: TRBD1; v_call: TRBV6-5; clone_size: NA; cdr3_nt: TGTGCCAGCAAAATGCTGGCAGGGGGATACTATGGCTACACCTTC; cdr3_aa: CASKMLAGGYYGYTF
j_call: TRBJ2-3; d_call: NA; v_call: TRBV6-6; clone_size: NA; cdr3_nt: TGTGCCAGCAGAAGGGACTTACAAACGCAGTATTTT; cdr3_aa: CASRRDLQTQYF
j_call: TRBJ2-3; d_call: NA; v_call: TRBV5-1; clone_size: NA; cdr3_nt: TGCGCCAGCAGCTTGGCCCCAGGGTCAGATACGCAGTATTTT; cdr3_aa: CASSLAPGSDTQYF
j_call: TRBJ1-1; d_call: NA; v_call: TRBV19; clone_size: NA; cdr3_nt: TGTGCCAGTAGTGACCAGGACACTGAAGCTTTCTTT; cdr3_aa: CASSDQDTEAFF
j_call: TRBJ2-3; d_call: TRBD2; v_call: TRBV6-1; clone_size: NA; cdr3_nt: TGTGCCAGCAGTGAAGGTATACGACTAGCGTCGTATTTT; cdr3_aa: CASSEGIRLASYF
j_call: TRBJ2-2; d_call: TRBD1; v_call: TRBV4-1; clone_size: NA; cdr3_nt: TGCGCCAGCAGCCAAGGCGACAGGGGGGCCGGGGAGCTGTTTTTT; cdr3_aa: CASSQGDRGAGELFF
j_call: TRBJ1-2; d_call: TRBD1; v_call: TRBV7-2; clone_size: NA; cdr3_nt: TGTGCCAGCAGCTCTCGGGACAGGGGATCGCAAGGCTACACCTTC; cdr3_aa: CASSSRDRGSQGYTF
j_call: TRBJ1-1; d_call: NA; v_call: TRBV7-9; clone_size: NA; cdr3_nt: TGTGCCAGCAGGAGTCGCCTGGAGAAAGCTTTCTTT; cdr3_aa: CASRSRLEKAFF
j_call: TRBJ2-6; d_call: NA; v_call: TRBV5-1; clone_size: NA; cdr3_nt: TGCGCCAGCAGCTTTTCCGGCTCTGGGGCCAACGTCCTGACTTTC; cdr3_aa: CASSFSGSGANVLTF
j_call: TRBJ2-6; d_call: TRBD2; v_call: TRBV5-1; clone_size: few; cdr3_nt: TGCGCCAGCAGCTGGGGAGCGGGGGCCGTCCCCTCTGGGGCCAACGTCCTGACTTTC; cdr3_aa: CASSWGAGAVPSGANVLTF
j_call: TRBJ1-2; d_call: NA; v_call: TRBV3-1/TRBV3-2; clone_size: NA; cdr3_nt: TGTGCCAGCAGCCGAGCCGGTAAAGAGGGCTACACCTTC; cdr3_aa: CASSRAGKEGYTF
j_call: TRBJ1-5; d_call: TRBD1; v_call: TRBV19; clone_size: NA; cdr3_nt: TGTGCCAGTAGTCGACAGGGTGGTCAGCCCCAGCATTTT; cdr3_aa: CASSRQGGQPQHF
j_call: TRBJ2-1; d_call: TRBD2; v_call: TRBV4-1; clone_size: NA; cdr3_nt: TGCGCCAGCAGCCAAGAAGGGCTAGCGGACAATGAGCAGTTCTTC; cdr3_aa: CASSQEGLADNEQFF
j_call: TRBJ1-1; d_call: NA; v_call: TRBV10-3; clone_size: NA; cdr3_nt: TGTGCCATCAGTGAGTTTAAGGACTCTGAAGCTTTCTTT; cdr3_aa: CAISEFKDSEAFF
j_call: TRBJ1-1; d_call: NA; v_call: TRBV29-1; clone_size: NA; cdr3_nt: TGCAGCCTATCGGGACTCCGGAACACTGAAGCTTTCTTT; cdr3_aa: CSLSGLRNTEAFF
j_call: TRBJ1-6; d_call: NA; v_call: TRBV2; clone_size: NA; cdr3_nt: TGTGCCAGTCAGGAGGCGGTATTCGAAAATTCACCCCTCCACTTT; cdr3_aa: CASQEAVFENSPLHF
j_call: TRBJ1-4; d_call: NA; v_call: TRBV6-5; clone_size: few; cdr3_nt: TGTGCCAGCAGGGGCAGGACACTTGGATGGGAAAAACTGTTTTTT; cdr3_aa: CASRGRTLGWEKLFF
j_call: TRBJ1-4; d_call: TRBD1; v_call: TRBV7-2; clone_size: NA; cdr3_nt: TGTGCCAGCAGCCTAGGACAGGGTCGGGTTGAAAAACTGTTTTTT; cdr3_aa: CASSLGQGRVEKLFF